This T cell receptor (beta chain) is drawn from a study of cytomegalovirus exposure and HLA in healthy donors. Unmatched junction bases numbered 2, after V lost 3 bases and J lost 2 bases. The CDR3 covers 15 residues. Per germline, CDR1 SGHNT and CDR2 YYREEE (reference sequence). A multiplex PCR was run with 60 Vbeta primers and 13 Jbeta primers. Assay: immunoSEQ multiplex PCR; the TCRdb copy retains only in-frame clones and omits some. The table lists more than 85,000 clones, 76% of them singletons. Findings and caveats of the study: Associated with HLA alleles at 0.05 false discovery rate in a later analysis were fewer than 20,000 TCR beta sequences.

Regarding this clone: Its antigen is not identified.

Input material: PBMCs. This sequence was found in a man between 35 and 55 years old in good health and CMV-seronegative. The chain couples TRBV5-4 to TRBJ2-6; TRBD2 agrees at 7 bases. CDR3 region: CASSWGGAGANVLTF. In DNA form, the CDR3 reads TGTGCCAGCAGCTGGGGGGGAGCTGGGGCCAACGTCCTGACTTTC.